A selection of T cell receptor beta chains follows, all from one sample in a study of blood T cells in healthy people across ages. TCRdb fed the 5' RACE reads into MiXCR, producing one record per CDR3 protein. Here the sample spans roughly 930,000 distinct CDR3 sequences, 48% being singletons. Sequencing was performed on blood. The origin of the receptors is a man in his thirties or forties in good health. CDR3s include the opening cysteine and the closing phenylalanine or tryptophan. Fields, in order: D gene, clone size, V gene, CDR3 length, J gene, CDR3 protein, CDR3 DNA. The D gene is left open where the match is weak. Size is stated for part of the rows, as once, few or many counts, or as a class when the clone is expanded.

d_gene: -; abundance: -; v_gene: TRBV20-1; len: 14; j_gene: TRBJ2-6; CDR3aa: CSAGTYSGANVLTF; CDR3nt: TGCAGTGCTGGGACTTACTCTGGGGCCAACGTCCTGACTTTC
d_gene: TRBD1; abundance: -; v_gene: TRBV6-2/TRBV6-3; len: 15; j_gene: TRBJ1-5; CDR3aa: CASGDPGQGHQPQHF; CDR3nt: TGTGCCAGCGGGGATCCCGGACAGGGGCATCAGCCCCAGCATTTT
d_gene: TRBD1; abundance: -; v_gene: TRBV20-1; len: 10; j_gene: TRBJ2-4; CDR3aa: CSTLQDREYF; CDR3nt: TGCAGTACGTTACAGGACAGGGAGTACTTC
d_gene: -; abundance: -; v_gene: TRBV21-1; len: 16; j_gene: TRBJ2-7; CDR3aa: CASSKEDNEGPYEQYF; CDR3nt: TGTGCCAGCAGCAAAGAGGACAATGAAGGGCCCTACGAGCAGTACTTC
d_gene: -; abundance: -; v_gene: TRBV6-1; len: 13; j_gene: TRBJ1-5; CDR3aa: CASRSGRDQPQHF; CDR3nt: TGTGCCAGCCGGAGCGGGAGGGATCAGCCCCAGCATTTT
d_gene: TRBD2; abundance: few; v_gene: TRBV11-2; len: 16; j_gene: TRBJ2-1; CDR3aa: CASSLIGGGNYNEQFF; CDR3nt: TGTGCCAGCAGCTTAATCGGCGGGGGGAATTACAATGAGCAGTTCTTC
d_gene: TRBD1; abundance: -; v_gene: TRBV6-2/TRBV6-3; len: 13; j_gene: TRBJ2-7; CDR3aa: CASCPETGVEQYF; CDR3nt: TGTGCCAGCTGCCCCGAGACAGGGGTCGAGCAGTACTTC
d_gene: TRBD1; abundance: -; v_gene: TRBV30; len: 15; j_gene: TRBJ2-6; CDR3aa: CAWSVRGTGANVLTF; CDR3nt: TGTGCCTGGAGTGTCAGGGGGACGGGGGCCAACGTCCTGACTTTC
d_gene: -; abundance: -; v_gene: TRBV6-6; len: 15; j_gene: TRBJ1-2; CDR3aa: CASSYQGRGPYGYTF; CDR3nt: TGTGCCAGCAGTTACCAGGGCAGGGGTCCCTATGGCTACACCTTC
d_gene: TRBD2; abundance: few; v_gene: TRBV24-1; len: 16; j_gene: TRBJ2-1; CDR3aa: CATSDTSGGHYNEQFF; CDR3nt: TGTGCCACCAGTGACACTAGCGGGGGACATTACAATGAGCAGTTCTTC
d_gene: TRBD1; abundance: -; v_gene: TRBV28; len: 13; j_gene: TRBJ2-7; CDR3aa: CASSFDRAHEQYF; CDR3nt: TGTGCCAGCAGCTTCGACAGGGCCCACGAGCAGTACTTC
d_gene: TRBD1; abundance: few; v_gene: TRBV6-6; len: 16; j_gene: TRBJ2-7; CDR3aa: CASRLEGQLLVYEQYF; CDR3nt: TGTGCCAGCAGGCTCGAGGGACAGCTATTAGTCTACGAGCAGTACTTC
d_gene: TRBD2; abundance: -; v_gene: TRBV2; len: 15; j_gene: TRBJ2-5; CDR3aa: CASSEGRGGQETQYF; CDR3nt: TGTGCCAGCAGTGAAGGACGGGGGGGCCAAGAGACCCAGTACTTC
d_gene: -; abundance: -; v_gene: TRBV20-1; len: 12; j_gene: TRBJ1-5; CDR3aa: CNARRGFQPQHF; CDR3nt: TGCAATGCTAGGCGGGGGTTTCAGCCCCAGCATTTT
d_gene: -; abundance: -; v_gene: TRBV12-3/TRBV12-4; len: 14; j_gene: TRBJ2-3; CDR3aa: CASRSDYSPDTQYF; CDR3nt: TGTGCCAGCAGATCGGACTACTCTCCAGATACGCAGTATTTT
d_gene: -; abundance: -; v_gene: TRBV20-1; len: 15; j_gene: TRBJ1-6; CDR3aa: CSASRRNSYNSPLHF; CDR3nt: TGCAGTGCTAGCCGACGGAACTCCTATAATTCACCCCTCCACTTT
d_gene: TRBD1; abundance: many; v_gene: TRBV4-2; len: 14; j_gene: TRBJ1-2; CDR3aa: CASSQDRQGRGYTF; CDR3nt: TGTGCCAGCAGCCAAGATCGACAGGGTCGTGGCTACACCTTC
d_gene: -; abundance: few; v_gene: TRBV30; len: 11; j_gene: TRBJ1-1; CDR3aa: CAWRRSTEAFF; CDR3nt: TGTGCCTGGAGGCGGAGCACTGAAGCTTTCTTT
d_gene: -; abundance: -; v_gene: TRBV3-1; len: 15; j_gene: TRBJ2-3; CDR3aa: CASSPLGDLRDTQYF; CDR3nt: TGTGCCAGCAGCCCATTAGGGGACCTCCGTGATACGCAGTATTTT
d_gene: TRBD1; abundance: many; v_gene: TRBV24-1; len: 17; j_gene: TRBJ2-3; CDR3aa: CATSDFPAGQGTDTQYF; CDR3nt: TGTGCCACCAGTGATTTCCCAGCGGGACAGGGTACAGATACGCAGTATTTT
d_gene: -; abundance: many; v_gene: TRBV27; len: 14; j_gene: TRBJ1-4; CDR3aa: CASSSLTENEKLFF; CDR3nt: TGTGCCAGCAGTTCCCTGACTGAGAATGAAAAACTGTTTTTT
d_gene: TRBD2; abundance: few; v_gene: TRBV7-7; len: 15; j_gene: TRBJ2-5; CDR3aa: CASSLGGLGGKTQYF; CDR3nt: TGTGCTAGCAGCCTCGGGGGACTGGGGGGGAAGACCCAGTACTTC
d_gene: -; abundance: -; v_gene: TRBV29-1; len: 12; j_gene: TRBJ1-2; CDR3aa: CSAKQGLYGYTF; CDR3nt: TGCAGCGCTAAACAGGGTCTTTATGGCTACACCTTC
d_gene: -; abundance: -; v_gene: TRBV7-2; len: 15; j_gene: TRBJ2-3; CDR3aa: CASSLGGTATDTQYF; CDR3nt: TGCGCCAGCAGCTTAGGGGGGACGGCCACAGATACGCAGTATTTT
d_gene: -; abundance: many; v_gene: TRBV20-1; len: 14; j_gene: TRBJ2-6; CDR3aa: CSASRPSGANVLTF; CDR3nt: TGCAGTGCTAGTCGGCCCTCTGGGGCCAACGTCCTGACTTTC
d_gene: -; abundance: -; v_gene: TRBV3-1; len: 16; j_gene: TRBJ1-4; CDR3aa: CASSRPRVGRNEKLFF; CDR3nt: TGTGCCAGCAGCCGACCTCGCGTTGGACGTAATGAAAAACTGTTTTTT
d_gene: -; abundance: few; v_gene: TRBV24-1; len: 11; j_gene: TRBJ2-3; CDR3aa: CATSRSDTQYF; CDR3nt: TGTGCCACCAGTCGATCAGATACGCAGTATTTT
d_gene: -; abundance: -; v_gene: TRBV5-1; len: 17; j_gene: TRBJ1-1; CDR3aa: CASAKEMGGLDPPEAFF; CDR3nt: TGCGCCAGCGCCAAGGAGATGGGGGGCCTCGATCCCCCTGAAGCTTTCTTT
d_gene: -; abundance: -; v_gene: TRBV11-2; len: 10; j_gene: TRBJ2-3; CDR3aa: CASSDLTQYF; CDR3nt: TGTGCCAGCAGCGACCTTACGCAGTATTTT
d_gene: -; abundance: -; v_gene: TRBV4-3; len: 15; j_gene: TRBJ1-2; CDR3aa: CASSQDAAGLMGYTF; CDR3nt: TGCGCCAGCAGCCAAGATGCGGCAGGGTTAATGGGCTACACCTTC
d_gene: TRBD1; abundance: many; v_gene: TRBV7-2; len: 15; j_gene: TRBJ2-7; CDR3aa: CASSPSTGDVYEQYF; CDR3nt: TGTGCCAGCAGCCCATCGACAGGGGACGTCTACGAGCAGTACTTC
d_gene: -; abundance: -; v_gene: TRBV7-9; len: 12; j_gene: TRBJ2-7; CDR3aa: CSSSLEGYEQYF; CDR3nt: TGTTCCAGCAGCTTAGAAGGGTACGAGCAGTACTTC
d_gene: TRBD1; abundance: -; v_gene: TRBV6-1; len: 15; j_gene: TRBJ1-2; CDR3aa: CASSERTGAYYGYTF; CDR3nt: TGTGCCAGCAGTGAACGGACAGGGGCTTACTATGGCTACACCTTC
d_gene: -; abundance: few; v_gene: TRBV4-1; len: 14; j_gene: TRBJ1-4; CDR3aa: CASGPRGSGEKLFF; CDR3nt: TGCGCCAGCGGACCTAGGGGGAGCGGTGAAAAACTGTTTTTT
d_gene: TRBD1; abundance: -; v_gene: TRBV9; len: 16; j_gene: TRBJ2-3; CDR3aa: CASSRVTGGGTDTQYF; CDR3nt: TGTGCCAGCAGCAGAGTGACAGGGGGCGGCACAGATACGCAGTATTTT
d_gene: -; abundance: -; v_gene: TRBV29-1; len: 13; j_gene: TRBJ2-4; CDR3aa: CSVGGGSYNEQYF; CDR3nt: TGCAGCGTTGGTGGGGGTAGTTACAATGAGCAGTACTTC
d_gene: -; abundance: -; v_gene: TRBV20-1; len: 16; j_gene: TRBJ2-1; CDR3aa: CSARSRVSSSYNEQFF; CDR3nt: TGCAGTGCTAGATCACGAGTCAGCAGCTCCTACAATGAGCAGTTCTTC
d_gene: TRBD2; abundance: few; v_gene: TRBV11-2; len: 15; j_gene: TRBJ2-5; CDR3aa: CASSKTGGNQETQYF; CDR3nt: TGTGCCAGCAGCAAAACGGGAGGGAACCAAGAGACCCAGTACTTC